One and the same sample provided the 26 T cell receptor beta chains below, sequenced in a study of CD8 T cells in ankylosing spondylitis. Study-wide points: What appeared characteristic of ankylosing spondylitis blood was a TCR beta motif of under 10 highly homologous variants.

Their antigens remain unidentified. TCRdb fed the 5' RACE reads into MiXCR, producing one record per CDR3 protein. Of almost 400,000 distinct CDR3 sequences in the sample, around 22% were seen once. The specimen sequenced was blood, either unsorted or a sorted T cell fraction (not recorded which). These TCRs come from a male donor with ankylosing spondylitis.

This clonotype was found once. The genes are TRBV4-2 and TRBJ1-4; D gene uncertain. The CDR3 is 14 amino acids. Germline-derived CDR1 and CDR2 are LGHNA and YNFKEQ. V was cut by 1 base and J by 8 bases, with 11 bases left in between. CDR3 coding DNA: TGTGCCAGCAGCCAAGTGGGAGGTGTAGAAAAACTGTTTTTT. Its protein is CASSQVGGVEKLFF.

This clonotype has more than one count but fewer than ten. The chain is built from TRBV12-3 or TRBV12-4 and TRBJ1-1, with D unresolved. The V end lost 3 bases, the J end lost 4 bases, and 12 bases lay between the germline ends. CDR3 length equals 14 residues. CDR3 sequence reads: CASSFSTLGTEAFF. The CDR3 bases are TGTGCCAGCAGTTTTTCCACCCTGGGCACTGAAGCTTTCTTT.

This clonotype has at least ten counts. CDR3 residues: CSVGDGHQPQHF. In DNA form, the CDR3 reads TGCAGCGTCGGGGACGGCCATCAGCCCCAGCATTTT. The chain combines TRBV29-1 with TRBJ1-5; D possibly corresponds to TRBD1 (5 bases). V was shortened by 6 bases and J by 5 bases, with 11 bases between the two germline ends. CDR1 is SQVTM and CDR2 is ANQGSEA in the germline V gene. CDR3 length: 12 amino acids.

The gene calls are TRBV7-3 and TRBJ2-1; D gene ambiguous. Trimming left V 5 bases short and J 6 bases short, with 14 bases between. The CDR3 length is 14 residues. CDR1 is SGHTA and CDR2 is FQGTGA in the germline V gene. The CDR3 nucleotides are TGTGCCAGCAGCCCCCAGTTGTATGGCAATGAGCAGTTCTTC. It specifies CASSPQLYGNEQFF. The variable domain in full, with the rest retrieved from reference TRBV7-3 and TRBJ2-1, is GAGVSQTPSNKVTEKGKYVELRCDPISGHTALYWYRQSLGQGPEFLIYFQGTGAADDSGLPNDRFFAVRPEGSVSTLKIQRTERGDSAVYLCASSPQLYGNEQFFGPGTRLTVL.

The chain joins TRBV5-1 to TRBJ1-3, with D possibly being TRBD1 (6 bases). The CDR3 loop spans 15 amino acids. Germline CDR1 and CDR2: SGHRS and YFSETQ. V dropped 2 bases and J dropped 4 bases, with 13 bases sitting between them. Here the CDR3 DNA reads TGCGCCAGCAGCTTCAGGGGACTGTCCGGAAACACCATATATTTT. It specifies CASSFRGLSGNTIYF.

The CDR3 sequence is CASSHRGHNYGYTF. The CDR3 nucleotides read TGTGCCAGCAGCCACAGGGGACATAACTATGGCTACACCTTC. The chain employs TRBV3-1 and TRBJ1-2; TRBD1 is a possible D gene (6 bases). CDR1 is LGHDT and CDR2 is YNNKEL in the germline V gene (reference sequence). This CDR3 is built from 14 residues. V was pared by 3 bases and J by 1 base, with 9 bases between. Together with reference TRBV3-1 and TRBJ1-2, the CDR3 gives the full variable domain: DTAVSQTPKYLVTQMGNDKSIKCEQNLGHDTMYWYKQDSKKFLKIMFSYNNKELIINETVPNRFSPKSPDKAHLNLHINSLELGDSAVYFCASSHRGHNYGYTFGSGTRLTVV.

This clonotype was seen only a few times. V gene TRBV6-1 combines with J gene TRBJ2-3, with D possibly being TRBD1 (7 bases). CDR3 length: 18 amino acids. From germline, CDR1 is MNHNS and CDR2 SASEGT. V was trimmed by 10 bases and J by 1 base, leaving 27 bases between them. CDR3 loop: CATQAGRGRVEGTDTQYF. The CDR3 coding sequence is TGTGCCACGCAAGCGGGCAGGGGGAGAGTTGAGGGCACAGATACGCAGTATTTT.

This rearrangement joins TRBV29-1 to TRBJ2-1, with TRBD2 identical over 8 bases. CDR3 size: 16 residues. V was clipped by 5 bases and J by 3 bases; unmatched bases: 12. From germline, CDR1 is SQVTM and CDR2 ANQGSEA. The chain's CDR3 is CSVSSGRTMVYNEQFF. Here the CDR3 DNA reads TGCAGCGTTTCTAGCGGGCGAACTATGGTCTACAATGAGCAGTTCTTC.

This clonotype occurred a few times. CDR3 sequence (DNA): TGTGCCAGCAGCCTGACGGCGTTCGGGGCCAACGTCCTGACTTTC. It specifies CASSLTAFGANVLTF. J is TRBJ2-6 and V is TRBV3-1; D is uncertain. Looked up from germline, CDR1 is LGHDT and CDR2 is YNNKEL (reference sequence). CDR3 size: 15 residues. The V end lost 4 bases, the J end lost 4 bases, and 11 bases lay between the germline ends.

This clonotype was found a few times. The rearrangement joins TRBV20-1 to TRBJ2-1; the match to TRBD2 covers 11 bases. V dropped 6 bases and J dropped 7; count of bases not matched to a gene: 8. This CDR3 has 14 residues. Per the germline V gene, CDR1 is DFQATT and CDR2 is SNEGSKA (reference sequence). CDR3 loop: CSAPRSGRGNEQFF. The CDR3 nucleotides read TGCAGTGCCCCTCGTAGCGGGAGGGGGAATGAGCAGTTCTTC.

The V gene is TRBV7-6, the J gene TRBJ2-1; tentative D call: TRBD1 (6 bases). V lost 6 bases, J lost 3 bases, and 15 bases lay in between. Per the germline V gene, CDR1 is SGHVS and CDR2 is FNYEAQ. The CDR3 contains 15 residues. The CDR3 loop is CASRPIPDSYNEQFF. The CDR3 DNA reads TGTGCCAGCAGACCCATTCCGGACAGCTACAATGAGCAGTTCTTC.

This clonotype was detected only a few times. The CDR3: CASSEASDTGELFF. The DNA of the CDR3 is TGCGCCAGCAGTGAGGCCAGTGACACCGGGGAGCTGTTTTTT. J is TRBJ2-2 and V is TRBV10-1; D is unclear. Germline V gene data show CDR1 as WNHNN and CDR2 as SYGVQD (reference sequence). V was shortened by 2 bases and J by 3 bases, with 7 bases between the two germline ends. The CDR3 length is 14 residues.

The chain joins TRBV11-1 to TRBJ2-3, with D possibly matching TRBD2 (6 bases). Trimming left V 3 bases short and J 2 bases short, with 15 bases between. The CDR3 has 16 amino acids. Germline CDR1 SGHAT, CDR2 FQDESV (reference sequence). CDR3: CASSFLQRVNTDTQYF. The DNA for the CDR3 is TGTGCCAGCAGCTTTCTACAGCGGGTGAACACAGATACGCAGTATTTT.

The chain is built from TRBV2 and TRBJ2-1; D is uncertain. CDR1 SNHLY and CDR2 FYNNEI come from the germline V gene. Trimming pared 6 bases from V and 9 bases from J, leaving 18 bases between. CDR3 length: 14 residues. The CDR3 loop reads CASRAIPLGTEQFF. In DNA form, the CDR3 reads TGTGCCAGCAGAGCAATACCTTTGGGTACTGAGCAGTTCTTC.

This clonotype has a count of ten or more. The chain links TRBV12-3 or TRBV12-4 to TRBJ2-1; 12 positions agree with TRBD2. The CDR3 spans 15 residues. V shed 6 bases, J shed 7 bases, and the junction held 7 bases outside the gene matches. This chain's CDR3 is CASRGGLAGINEQFF. CDR3 sequence (DNA): TGTGCCAGCAGGGGAGGACTAGCGGGAATAAATGAGCAGTTCTTC.

V and J are TRBV2 and TRBJ1-2; D call uncertain. The CDR3 runs 13 residues. Trimming left V 10 bases short and J 3 bases short, with 15 bases between. The germline CDR1 and CDR2 sequences are SNHLY and FYNNEI. This CDR3 is CATRGEWHYGYTF. The DNA for the CDR3 is TGTGCCACCCGAGGAGAGTGGCACTATGGCTACACCTTC.

This sequence joins TRBV29-1 and TRBJ2-7; TRBD1 is a possible D gene (6 bases). V was trimmed by 8 bases and J by 4 bases, leaving 18 bases between them. The CDR3 extends over 13 amino acids. Germline CDR1 is SQVTM and CDR2 is ANQGSEA. CDR3 residues: CSTGSSQGYEQYF. The CDR3 nucleotides are TGCAGCACCGGCTCGAGCCAGGGGTACGAGCAGTACTTC.

The V and J genes are TRBV12-3 or TRBV12-4 and TRBJ2-7, with 7 nucleotides matching TRBD2. V lost 7 bases, J lost 3 bases, and 9 bases stayed unmatched. This CDR3 comprises 14 residues. CDR3 sequence: CASTVGLADYEQYF. The CDR3, as DNA: TGTGCCAGCACCGTTGGGCTAGCGGACTACGAGCAGTACTTC.

This clonotype was picked up a small number of times. V gene TRBV11-2 combines with J gene TRBJ2-5; 9 positions match TRBD2. With V trimmed by 7 bases and J by 0 bases, 9 bases remained unmatched. In germline, CDR1 is SGHAT, CDR2 FQNNGV. The CDR3 extends over 16 amino acids. In DNA form, the CDR3 reads TGTGCCAGCACCAAATATGCGGGAGGGGACCAAGAGACCCAGTACTTC. Its translation is CASTKYAGGDQETQYF.

Only a few counts were recorded for this clonotype. The chain carries TRBV6-1 and TRBJ1-5; the D gene is possibly TRBD1 (5 bases). Between the trimmed V and J ends, which lost 3 bases and 0 bases, there was a span of 9 bases. The CDR3 consists of 15 residues. The germline CDR1 and CDR2 sequences are MNHNS and SASEGT. CDR3 DNA sequence: TGTGCCAGCAGTGATAGGGGTTATAGCAATCAGCCCCAGCATTTT. Residues: CASSDRGYSNQPQHF.

The chain links TRBV19 to TRBJ2-7; D is unresolved. The CDR3 consists of 14 residues. V gave up 5 bases and J gave up 2 bases, with 13 bases separating them. The V gene's germline CDR1 is LNHDA and CDR2 SQIVND (reference sequence). DNA of the CDR3: TGTGCCAGTAGTTACAGTCCGGTCACCTACGAGCAGTACTTC. Translated: CASSYSPVTYEQYF.

This clonotype was detected only a few times. The chain carries TRBV2 and TRBJ2-4; D uncertain. The CDR3 consists of 14 residues. Per germline, CDR1 SNHLY and CDR2 FYNNEI. V gave up 6 bases and J gave up 6 bases, with 15 bases separating them. The CDR3: CASSATREPNIQYF. CDR3 in DNA: TGTGCCAGCAGCGCCACTCGTGAGCCAAACATTCAGTACTTC.

The genes are TRBV6-1 and TRBJ2-7; D unresolved. CDR1 and CDR2 from the germline V gene are MNHNS and SASEGT. This CDR3 spans 14 amino acids. V lost 5 bases to trimming and J lost 8 bases, with 19 bases between them. The CDR3 reads CASSLTRVPVQQYF. The CDR3 nucleotides are TGTGCCAGCAGTCTGACGAGAGTACCAGTACAGCAGTACTTC.

J is TRBJ1-2 and V is TRBV6-1; no reliable D call. Germline V gene lookup returns CDR1 MNHNS and CDR2 SASEGT. The CDR3 has 15 residues. The germline V and J ends were trimmed by 3 bases and 3 bases, with 14 bases remaining between them. CDR3 sequence: CASSESWRTHYGYTF. For the CDR3, the DNA is TGTGCCAGCAGTGAGTCCTGGCGGACCCACTATGGCTACACCTTC.

This clonotype showed up just a few times. The V and J genes are TRBV7-9 and TRBJ1-4, with D tentatively TRBD1 (5 bases). V was clipped by 4 bases and J by 5 bases, with 17 bases between them. The CDR3 runs 16 residues. Germline-derived CDR1 and CDR2 are SEHNR and FQNEAQ (reference sequence). The CDR3 sequence: CASSSLTATLNEKLFF. CDR3 in DNA: TGTGCCAGCAGCTCCCTGACAGCTACGCTGAATGAAAAACTGTTTTTT. The whole variable domain, filled in from reference TRBV7-9 and TRBJ1-4, reads DTGVSQNPRHKITKRGQNVTFRCDPISEHNRLYWYRQTLGQGPEFLTYFQNEAQLEKSRLLSDRFSAERPKGSFSTLEIQRTEQGDSAMYLCASSSLTATLNEKLFFGSGTQLSVL.

The table lists this clonotype with many counts. The rearrangement links TRBV4-1 to TRBJ2-7, with TRBD2 matching 8 bases. With V trimmed by 3 bases and J by 3 bases, 10 bases remained unmatched. CDR3 length: 16 amino acids. Germline assignment: CDR1 MGHRA and CDR2 YSYEKL. Here the CDR3 reads CASSQESTSAYYEQYF. The CDR3 DNA follows: TGCGCCAGCAGCCAGGAATCGACTAGCGCTTACTACGAGCAGTACTTC.